These 6 T cell receptor beta chains were all obtained from the same sample, sequenced in a study of regulatory T cells in long-lasting Graves disease. Investigators prepared the TCR beta libraries by applying iRepertoire HTBI primers and Arm-PCR of CDR3 regions. TCRdb recomputed calls from the multiplex PCR reads with MiXCR, one row per CDR3 protein. Among 400,000 to 500,000 distinct CDR3 sequences listed, 14% to 15% were seen once. Time point denoted: newly diagnosed GD, antithyroid drugs for less than 3 months. From RNA extracted from PBMCs, the TCR library was made. Separately, the same data were catalogued under a study of T cells in Graves' hyperthyroidism and ophthalmopathy.

Sequences were derived from peripheral blood mononuclear cells (PBMCs), sampled at new diagnosis, from a patient treated with antithyroid drugs. Receptors originate from a woman in her forties with Graves disease.

This clonotype was seen a few times. V and J are TRBV28 and TRBJ1-1; D perhaps matches TRBD1 (6 bases). The germline gives CDR1 MDHEN, CDR2 SYDVKM. The CDR3 runs 12 residues. Trimming stripped 3 bases from V and 9 bases from J, with 11 bases between. DNA for the CDR3: TGTGCCAGCAGTTTCTCCCGGGGGCAAGCTTTCTTT. Protein: CASSFSRGQAFF.

V is TRBV19 and J is TRBJ1-2; TRBD1 matches 9 bases. V gave up 3 bases and J gave up 4 bases; unmatched junction bases: 6. This CDR3 comprises 15 residues. Germline lookup yields CDR1 LNHDA and CDR2 SQIVND (reference sequence). CDR3 in DNA: TGTGCCAGTAGTATCACACAGGGGGCCCTCTATGGCTACACCTTC. It codes for CASSITQGALYGYTF.

The V call is TRBV20-1, the J call TRBJ1-4; D gene unclear. V lost 4 bases to trimming and J lost 5 bases, with 8 bases between them. From germline, CDR1 is DFQATT and CDR2 SNEGSKA (reference sequence). This CDR3 spans 12 amino acids. CDR3 amino acids: CSATDGNEKLFF. The DNA for the CDR3 is TGCAGTGCTACAGACGGAAATGAAAAACTGTTTTTT.

In its sample, this clonotype was seen a few times. This sequence joins TRBV7-2 and TRBJ2-3; TRBD2 agrees at 12 bases. J gave up 5 bases and V 4 bases, and 7 bases lay outside the gene matches. The CDR3 runs to 16 residues. The germline V gene encodes CDR1 SGHTA and CDR2 FQGNSA. CDR3 region: CASSSRLAGVVDTQYF. The CDR3 region has the DNA TGTGCCAGCAGCTCGAGACTAGCGGGAGTGGTAGATACGCAGTATTTT.

This clonotype was detected many times. V is TRBV6-2 or TRBV6-3 and J is TRBJ2-7, with 8 bases that match TRBD1. J lost 3 bases, V lost 8 bases, and 6 bases had no gene match. The CDR3 contains 13 residues. Germline V gene lookup returns CDR1 MNHEY and CDR2 SVGEGT. The CDR3 DNA sequence: TGTGCCAGCTCCCGGACAGGGTACTACGAGCAGTACTTC. Translating gives CASSRTGYYEQYF.

This chain links TRBV12-3 or TRBV12-4 with TRBJ2-7, with D perhaps TRBD2 (6 bases). V lost 7 bases, J lost 3 bases, and 19 bases lay in between. The CDR3 spans 15 residues. The CDR3 DNA is TGTGCCAGCACCCGCGGGGAGGTTCTATTCTACGAGCAGTACTTC. This translates into CASTRGEVLFYEQYF.